This TCR beta chain was obtained from a study of T-cell memory formation after mild COVID-19. Turning to the study itself: TCR clusters were mostly confined to one donor each.

Regarding this clonotype: Its cognate antigen is unknown.

TCRdb used MiXCR to reprocess the 5' RACE reads, holding one entry per CDR3 protein. The profile shows roughly 560,000 distinct CDR3 sequences, approximately 20% of them singletons. Findings of the study overall: From day 15 to 85, contracting clones were balanced between CD4 and CD8, whereas later expanders leaned toward CD4+. A second wave of clones peaked on day 37, and their SARS-CoV-2 specificity went unconfirmed. Clones that contracted clustered mainly in CM and EM if CD4+ and in EMRA if CD8+.

The TCR originated in an adult woman who had mild COVID-19 (a few samples of this study predate the infection). Cell type and time point are not known. The sequenced material came from PBMCs or a T cell subset sorted from them (not recorded which).

The CDR3 sequence: CASSLSSNTEAFF. For the CDR3, the DNA is TGCGCCAGCAGCTTGTCAAGTAACACTGAAGCTTTCTTT. The chain has TRBV5-1 and TRBJ1-1; no clear D. CDR1 SGHRS and CDR2 YFSETQ come from the germline V gene. The V end lost 1 base, the J end lost 2 bases, and 6 bases lay between the germline ends. This CDR3 has 13 amino acids.